This is a list of T cell receptor beta chains from one sample in a study of PD-L1 blockade in urothelial cancer. Assay: immunoSEQ multiplex PCR; the TCRdb copy retains only in-frame clones and omits some. Among tens of thousands of clones listed, about 89% were seen once. The sample in question was PBMCs, obtained around atezolizumab (anti-PD-L1) treatment. All receptors come from a man aged 65 to 85 with urothelial cancer. The CDR3 runs from the conserved cysteine through the conserved F or W. The D gene is left open where the match is weak. A clone size is listed for some rows: how often the clone was seen (once, few, many), or a class if it is expanded.

size	V	J	length	D	CDR3	DNA
-	TRBV4-1	TRBJ2-3	20	TRBD2	CASSQDWDPGTSSRRDTQYF	TGCGCCAGCAGCCAAGATTGGGACCCCGGGACTAGTAGCCGTCGCGATACGCAGTATTTT
-	TRBV19	TRBJ1-2	17	TRBD1	CASSIDSFDRGRYGYTF	TGTGCCAGTAGTATAGATTCGTTCGACAGGGGTCGCTATGGCTACACCTTC
-	TRBV29-1	TRBJ1-3	16	-	CSVEALGSGSGNTIYF	TGCAGCGTTGAAGCCCTGGGGAGTGGGTCTGGAAACACCATATATTTT
-	TRBV19	TRBJ2-7	13	TRBD1	CASSSGGTYEQYF	TGTGCCAGTAGCTCAGGGGGAACCTACGAGCAGTACTTC
-	TRBV7-9	TRBJ2-7	15	-	CASSNPQGGRHEQYF	TGTGCCAGCAGCAACCCCCAAGGAGGGCGCCACGAGCAGTACTTC
-	TRBV9	TRBJ2-3	17	TRBD1	CASSPTGQGAFADTQYF	TGTGCCAGCAGCCCAACCGGACAGGGGGCATTTGCAGATACGCAGTATTTT
-	TRBV11-3	TRBJ1-2	16	TRBD1	CASSTGTGGWHYGYTF	TGTGCCAGCAGCACCGGGACAGGGGGATGGCACTATGGCTACACCTTC
-	TRBV5-1	TRBJ2-5	14	TRBD1	CASSPAGGWETQYF	TGCGCCAGCAGCCCGGCAGGGGGTTGGGAGACCCAGTACTTC
once	TRBV5-4	TRBJ2-3	15	TRBD2	CASTPGLADTDTQYF	TGTGCCAGCACCCCGGGACTAGCGGATACAGATACGCAGTATTTT
-	TRBV11-2	TRBJ2-3	16	-	CASSSFRGHSTDTQYF	TGTGCCAGCAGCTCTTTCAGGGGCCACTCCACAGATACGCAGTATTTT
-	TRBV5-6	TRBJ1-5	13	-	CASSLNTRQPQHF	TGTGCCAGCAGCCTTAATACCAGGCAGCCCCAGCATTTT
-	TRBV10-2	TRBJ2-7	18	-	CASSGTPLGRSGLYEQYF	TGCGCCAGCAGTGGCACCCCTCTGGGGAGGAGTGGTCTCTACGAGCAGTACTTC
-	TRBV5-6	TRBJ1-2	15	-	CASSPTIWRSYGYTF	TGTGCCAGCAGCCCTACGATCTGGAGGTCCTATGGCTACACCTTC
-	TRBV6-5	TRBJ1-4	16	TRBD1	CASSFVTGGGDEKLFF	TGTGCCAGCAGTTTCGTGACAGGGGGCGGCGATGAAAAACTGTTTTTT
-	TRBV19	TRBJ1-2	13	-	CASTPTDVYGYTF	TGTGCCAGTACCCCGACAGACGTCTATGGCTACACCTTC
-	TRBV7-9	TRBJ2-4	16	TRBD1	CASSLLGQGAKNIQYF	TGTGCCAGCAGCTTACTGGGACAGGGAGCCAAAAACATTCAGTACTTC
-	TRBV11-2	TRBJ1-3	16	-	CASSLGPGSSGNTIYF	TGTGCCAGCAGCTTAGGGCCGGGGAGCTCTGGAAACACCATATATTTT
-	TRBV9	TRBJ2-2	16	TRBD2	CASSVAGLAGVGELFF	TGTGCCAGCAGCGTAGCTGGACTAGCGGGAGTCGGGGAGCTGTTTTTT
-	TRBV30	TRBJ2-7	15	TRBD2	CAWSRGRGTSDEQYF	TGTGCCTGGAGCCGGGGAAGGGGGACTAGCGACGAGCAGTACTTC
-	TRBV25-1	TRBJ2-7	14	-	CASSDWQGSSEQYF	TGTGCCAGCAGTGATTGGCAGGGATCTAGCGAGCAGTACTTC
-	TRBV6-1	TRBJ2-5	13	TRBD1	CASKQGAEETQYF	TGTGCCAGCAAACAGGGGGCTGAAGAGACCCAGTACTTC
-	TRBV12-2	TRBJ2-5	14	-	CASRLWDSKETQYF	TGTGCAAGTCGCTTATGGGACAGTAAAGAGACCCAGTACTTC
-	TRBV5-6	TRBJ1-1	16	-	CASSLAVSPILTEAFF	TGTGCCAGCAGCTTGGCCGTTTCGCCTATTCTTACTGAAGCTTTCTTT
-	TRBV5-4	TRBJ2-3	14	TRBD1	CASSSTGVTDTQYF	TGTGCCAGCAGCTCGACAGGGGTTACAGATACGCAGTATTTT
-	TRBV18	TRBJ1-5	15	TRBD1	CASSPRGQGDQPQHF	TGTGCCAGCTCACCACGGGGACAGGGTGATCAGCCCCAGCATTTT
-	TRBV18	TRBJ2-5	17	TRBD2	CASSPPLGLAGGETQYF	TGTGCCAGCTCACCGCCCCTTGGACTAGCGGGAGGAGAGACCCAGTACTTC
-	TRBV6-5	TRBJ1-5	13	-	CASSLTGYQPQHF	TGTGCCAGCAGCTTGACAGGCTATCAGCCCCAGCATTTT
-	TRBV28	TRBJ2-7	13	-	CASGSGSPYEQYF	TGTGCCAGCGGGAGCGGTTCCCCCTACGAGCAGTACTTC
once	TRBV28	TRBJ2-1	13	TRBD2	CASRLAGGYEQFF	TGTGCCAGCAGACTAGCGGGAGGGTATGAGCAGTTCTTC
-	TRBV6-1	TRBJ1-4	13	-	CASSDSGREKLFF	TGTGCCAGCAGTGACAGTGGGAGGGAAAAACTGTTTTTT
-	TRBV19	TRBJ2-5	15	-	CASSIRRGAGETQYF	TGTGCCAGTAGTATAAGACGGGGGGCGGGGGAGACCCAGTACTTC
-	TRBV2	TRBJ1-1	14	-	CASSVEGGGTEAFF	TGTGCCAGCAGTGTTGAGGGGGGAGGGACTGAAGCTTTCTTT
-	TRBV2	TRBJ2-3	13	-	CASRTDSTDTQYF	TGTGCCAGCCGGACAGATTCCACAGATACGCAGTATTTT
-	TRBV27	TRBJ2-7	14	-	CASSWSRVGGEQYF	TGTGCCAGCAGTTGGTCCAGGGTAGGCGGCGAGCAGTACTTC
-	TRBV7-3	TRBJ1-1	14	TRBD1	CASSPTGALAEAFF	TGTGCCAGCAGCCCGACAGGGGCGCTCGCTGAAGCTTTCTTT
-	TRBV28	TRBJ2-5	15	-	CASSFQAGHKETQYF	TGTGCCAGCAGTTTCCAAGCGGGTCACAAAGAGACCCAGTACTTC
-	TRBV15	TRBJ2-1	16	TRBD2	CATSRELAGTGNEQFF	TGTGCCACCAGCAGAGAACTAGCGGGGACGGGGAATGAGCAGTTCTTC
-	TRBV6-6	TRBJ1-2	15	TRBD1	CASSRDREANYGYTF	TGTGCCAGCAGCCGGGACAGGGAAGCTAACTATGGCTACACCTTC
-	TRBV11-2	TRBJ2-1	13	TRBD2	CASSYGLANEQFF	TGTGCCAGCAGCTACGGACTAGCCAATGAGCAGTTCTTC
-	TRBV6-5	TRBJ1-5	14	-	CASSFGHRDQPQHF	TGTGCCAGCAGTTTCGGCCACAGGGATCAGCCCCAGCATTTT
-	TRBV11-1	TRBJ2-5	14	-	CASSLSSVVETQYF	TGTGCCAGCAGCTTATCCTCTGTCGTAGAGACCCAGTACTTC
-	TRBV6-6	TRBJ2-3	14	-	CASSTRRVTDTQYF	TGTGCCAGCAGTACCCGCCGGGTGACAGATACGCAGTATTTT
-	TRBV28	TRBJ2-5	16	-	CASSPPTGPAQETQYF	TGTGCCAGCAGTCCTCCGACAGGCCCTGCCCAAGAGACCCAGTACTTC
-	TRBV6-5	TRBJ2-7	15	-	CASSHTPPPGGEQYF	TGTGCCAGCAGCCACACCCCTCCACCCGGCGGCGAGCAGTACTTC
-	TRBV27	TRBJ2-5	15	-	CASSLLGDTRGTQYF	TGTGCCAGCAGTTTATTAGGGGACACCCGGGGGACCCAGTACTTC
few	TRBV9	TRBJ1-1	15	-	CASSGRGGRVTEAFF	TGTGCCAGCAGCGGCCGCGGGGGCCGAGTCACTGAAGCTTTCTTT
-	TRBV5-1	TRBJ1-1	15	TRBD1	CASSLASTGGTEAFF	TGCGCCAGCAGCTTGGCGTCGACAGGGGGCACTGAAGCTTTCTTT
few	TRBV6-5	TRBJ2-7	16	TRBD2	CASSSGLAVSSYEQYF	TGTGCCAGCAGTTCGGGACTAGCGGTCTCCTCCTACGAGCAGTACTTC
-	TRBV29-1	TRBJ2-5	14	TRBD1	CSVSPGQGAETQYF	TGCAGCGTTTCCCCGGGACAGGGGGCTGAGACCCAGTACTTC
-	TRBV5-1	TRBJ2-1	16	TRBD1	CASSLAGGQGRSEQFF	TGCGCCAGCAGCTTGGCCGGTGGACAGGGGAGGAGTGAGCAGTTCTTC
-	TRBV5-1	TRBJ2-7	14	TRBD1	CASSFGQGPDEQYF	TGCGCCAGCAGCTTTGGACAGGGTCCCGACGAGCAGTACTTC
-	TRBV10-1	TRBJ2-4	15	TRBD1	CASSDGTDIKNIQYF	TGCGCCAGCAGCGACGGGACAGATATCAAAAACATTCAGTACTTC
-	TRBV29-1	TRBJ2-5	14	TRBD1	CSAPGGAGLETQYF	TGCAGCGCGCCAGGGGGCGCAGGATTGGAGACCCAGTACTTC
-	TRBV6-1	TRBJ1-5	15	-	CASRTGLAGNQPQHF	TGTGCCAGCAGAACAGGGTTGGCGGGCAATCAGCCCCAGCATTTT
-	TRBV4-2	TRBJ2-6	22	TRBD2	CASSPGGGGSPVRRPGANVLTF	TGTGCCAGCAGCCCCGGGGGGGGTGGTAGCCCCGTAAGGCGACCTGGGGCCAACGTCCTGACTTTC